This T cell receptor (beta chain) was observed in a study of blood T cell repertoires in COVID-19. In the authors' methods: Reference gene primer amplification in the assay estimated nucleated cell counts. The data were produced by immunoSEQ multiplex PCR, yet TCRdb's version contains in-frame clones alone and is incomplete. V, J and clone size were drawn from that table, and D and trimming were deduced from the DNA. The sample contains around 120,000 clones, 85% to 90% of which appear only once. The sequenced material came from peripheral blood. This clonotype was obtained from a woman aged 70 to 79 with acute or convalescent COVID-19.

The CDR3 coding sequence is TGTGCCAGCAGCTGTCCAACGGGGAGTGAAAAACTGTTTTTT. It yields the protein CASSCPTGSEKLFF. The chain combines TRBV11-3 with TRBJ1-4; D is uncertain. Trimming took off 4 bases at V and 7 bases at J, with 13 bases between the two ends. Germline values: CDR1 SGHNT, CDR2 YENEEA. This CDR3 contains 14 residues.